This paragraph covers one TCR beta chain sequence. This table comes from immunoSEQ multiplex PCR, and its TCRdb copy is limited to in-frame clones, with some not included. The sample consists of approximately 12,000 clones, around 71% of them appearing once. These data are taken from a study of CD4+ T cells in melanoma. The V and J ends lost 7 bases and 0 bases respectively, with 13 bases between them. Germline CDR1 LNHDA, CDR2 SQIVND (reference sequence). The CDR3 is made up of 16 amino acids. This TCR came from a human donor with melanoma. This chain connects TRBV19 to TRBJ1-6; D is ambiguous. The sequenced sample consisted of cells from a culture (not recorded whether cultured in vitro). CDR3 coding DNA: TGTGCCAGTAATCGTCGAGGAAGCTCCTATAATTCACCCCTCCACTTT. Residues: CASNRRGSSYNSPLHF.